The following is a TCR beta chain sequence with its context. Its antigen is unidentified. This specimen belongs to a study of cytomegalovirus exposure and HLA in healthy donors. General observations from the study: In a later analysis, a genetic analysis reported fewer productive-TCR N-insertions in an Asian-associated ancestry cluster than the cohort average. Some V segments (TRBV6-2 and TRBV6-3 among them) were excluded as indistinguishable.

V lost 1 base, J lost 7 bases, and 6 bases stayed unmatched. Germline values: CDR1 MGHRA, CDR2 YSYEKL. CDR3 length: 15 residues. Vbeta (60) and Jbeta (13) primers were used in the PCR. The protocol was immunoSEQ multiplex PCR, while the TCRdb copy is restricted to in-frame clones and leaves out a portion. The sample lists 150,000 or so clones; more than 80% were seen once. The receptor was isolated from a woman aged 18-29 years in good health and CMV-seronegative. The sample was PBMCs. The chain uses TRBV4-1 and TRBJ2-1, with 8 bases lining up with TRBD2. The CDR3 region has the DNA TGCGCCAGCAGCCAAGCGGGAGGGCCTCGGAATGAGCAGTTCTTC. Translated, it gives CASSQAGGPRNEQFF.